The 20 T cell receptor beta chains below come from one sample, sequenced in a study of T cells in Graves' hyperthyroidism and ophthalmopathy. The source material, RNA transcripts, was used to amplify TCR beta CDR3 regions. Initially, a first-round RT-PCR of the TCR CDR3 employed the HTBI primer set. TCRdb processed the multiplex PCR reads anew with MiXCR; each CDR3 protein has one entry. The sample shows over 700,000 distinct CDR3 sequences, approximately 19% of them seen only once. The specimen sequenced was blood. All receptors come from a woman in her forties or fifties with Graves' hyperthyroidism that later progressed to Graves' ophthalmopathy.

V usage is TRBV12-3 or TRBV12-4 and J usage is TRBJ2-1; 8 nucleotides line up with TRBD1. The junction had 5 bases not matched to a gene; V was cut back by 10 bases and J by 6 bases. This CDR3 has 12 amino acids. CDR3 amino acids: CATGQGGNEQFF. The CDR3 nucleotides read TGTGCCACTGGACAGGGCGGCAATGAGCAGTTCTTC.

This clonotype was detected ten times or more. The rearrangement joins TRBV6-2 or TRBV6-3 to TRBJ2-7; D is perhaps TRBD1 or TRBD2 (6 bases each). Trimming stripped 2 bases from V and 0 bases from J, with 14 bases between. The CDR3 spans 16 residues. Germline CDR1 is MNHEY and CDR2 is SVGEGT. CDR3: CASSYGTGRSSYEQYF. CDR3 in DNA: TGTGCCAGCAGTTACGGAACAGGGAGGAGCTCCTACGAGCAGTACTTC.

The V and J genes are TRBV6-2 or TRBV6-3 and TRBJ2-2; D might be TRBD1 or TRBD2, each matching 5 bases. Trimming shortened V by 4 bases and J by 5 bases, and 20 bases separated the two germline ends. The CDR3 totals 17 residues. From germline, CDR1 is MNHEY and CDR2 SVGEGT. CDR3 in amino acids: CASSLAGRETITGELFF. In DNA, the CDR3 is TGTGCCAGCAGTTTAGCAGGGAGAGAAACGATAACCGGGGAGCTGTTTTTT.

The sample holds many counts of this clonotype. The CDR3 bases are TGCAGTGCTATTTGGGGCGGGGGATCGGACGAGCAGTACTTC. Translating it yields CSAIWGGGSDEQYF. This chain connects TRBV20-1 to TRBJ2-7, with TRBD2 matching 7 bases. CDR3 length: 14 residues. Germline trimming cut 4 bases from V and 5 bases from J; bases unmatched to any gene: 11. Germline assignment: CDR1 DFQATT and CDR2 SNEGSKA (reference sequence).

This sequence joins TRBV5-1 and TRBJ2-7; 7 nucleotides align to TRBD1. The length of the CDR3 is 15 residues. The trim removed 2 bases at V and 4 bases at J, leaving 9 bases unmatched. The germline CDR1 and CDR2 sequences are SGHRS and YFSETQ. The CDR3 sequence is CASSFGTERVYEQYF. In DNA form, the CDR3 reads TGCGCCAGCAGCTTCGGGACAGAGAGGGTTTACGAGCAGTACTTC.

This chain uses TRBV12-3 or TRBV12-4 with TRBJ2-2; D is uncertain. The CDR3 is made up of 14 amino acids. Trimming took off 7 bases at V and 1 base at J, with 10 bases between the two ends. In nucleotides, the CDR3 is TGTGCCAGCATGTTGGGTAGGAACACCGGGGAGCTGTTTTTT. Encoded protein: CASMLGRNTGELFF.

This clonotype was seen only once. J is TRBJ2-3 and V is TRBV12-5; no reliable D call. With 7 bases removed from V and 4 bases from J, the gap between germline ends came to 9 bases. Germline lookup yields CDR1 LGHNT and CDR2 FRNRAP. This CDR3 contains 12 residues. The CDR3 DNA reads TGTGCTAGTGCCATCCTGGCAGATACGCAGTATTTT. Its translation is CASAILADTQYF.

This clonotype has at least ten counts. This CDR3 reads CASGFGAGGKLGTEAFF. The CDR3 DNA follows: TGTGCTAGTGGTTTCGGGGCGGGGGGGAAGTTGGGCACTGAAGCTTTCTTT. The chain uses TRBV12-5 and TRBJ1-1, with D perhaps matching TRBD1 (5 bases). CDR1 LGHNT and CDR2 FRNRAP come from the germline V gene. The V end lost 3 bases, the J end lost 4 bases, and 21 bases lay between the germline ends. This CDR3 is built from 17 residues.

This clonotype was picked up many times. The rearrangement links TRBV20-1 to TRBJ2-3; D is unresolved. CDR1 is DFQATT, CDR2 SNEGSKA, per germline (reference sequence). CDR3 length equals 13 residues. Trimming took 3 bases from V and 1 from J, leaving 8 bases between them. CDR3 protein: CSASIDGTDTQYF. In DNA form, the CDR3 reads TGCAGTGCTAGTATCGACGGCACAGATACGCAGTATTTT.

This clonotype appeared a few times. The V and J genes are TRBV20-1 and TRBJ1-4; 10 bases are shared with TRBD1. The germline CDR1 and CDR2 sequences are DFQATT and SNEGSKA (reference sequence). The CDR3 has 14 amino acids. With 5 bases clipped from V and 8 bases from J, the junction kept 8 bases outside the gene matches. The CDR3 loop reads CSARRTGGREKLFF. The CDR3 nucleotides are TGCAGTGCTCGAAGGACAGGGGGTAGGGAAAAACTGTTTTTT.

J is TRBJ1-3 and V is TRBV6-5; the D gene is possibly TRBD1 (6 bases). The CDR3 spans 15 residues. Germline CDR1 and CDR2: MNHEY and SVGAGI. V lost 0 bases to trimming and J lost 4 bases, with 10 bases between them. The CDR3, as DNA: TGTGCCAGCAGTTACTCCCGAGACAGGGGAAACACCATATATTTT. It codes for CASSYSRDRGNTIYF.

This clonotype was seen many times. This sequence joins TRBV11-1 and TRBJ1-1, with D uncertain. The V end was cut by 4 bases, the J end by 8 bases, with 11 bases between. This CDR3 region has 12 residues. In germline, CDR1 is SGHAT, CDR2 FQDESV (reference sequence). The CDR3 is CASSSRTAEAFF. The CDR3, as DNA: TGTGCCAGCAGCTCTAGGACGGCAGAAGCTTTCTTT.

The J gene is TRBJ2-4, the V gene TRBV6-1; D might be TRBD2 (5 bases). CDR3 length: 16 residues. The V end was cut by 6 bases, the J end by 1 base, with 16 bases between. CDR1 MNHNS and CDR2 SASEGT come from the germline V gene. CDR3 in DNA: TGTGCCAGCAGCGTAGCCCCCGGGGTTGCCAAAAACATTCAGTACTTC. The encoded protein is CASSVAPGVAKNIQYF.

This clonotype was seen a handful of times. V is TRBV11-2 and J is TRBJ2-7; tentatively, D is TRBD1 (6 bases). Germline V gene sequence: CDR1 SGHAT, CDR2 FQNNGV. This CDR3 region has 14 residues. With 4 bases removed from V and 3 bases from J, the gap between germline ends came to 13 bases. CDR3 DNA: TGTGCCAGCAGCTCGCAGGGGTTGAGCTACGAGCAGTACTTC. As protein: CASSSQGLSYEQYF.

The rearrangement uses TRBV6-1 and TRBJ1-1, with D possibly being TRBD1 (6 bases). V lost 2 bases and J lost 8, with 21 bases in between. The germline V gene encodes CDR1 MNHNS and CDR2 SASEGT. This CDR3 is 16 amino acids long. The CDR3 nucleotides read TGTGCCAGCAGTGAAAATAGGATTCAGGGGCCGATAGAAGCTTTCTTT. It codes for CASSENRIQGPIEAFF.

This clonotype occurred many times. The V and J genes are TRBV12-3 or TRBV12-4 and TRBJ2-3; D perhaps matches TRBD1 (6 bases). V was shortened by 6 bases and J by 2 bases, with 21 bases between the two germline ends. This CDR3 region has 17 residues. Written as DNA, the CDR3 is TGTGCCAGCAGCCCTACCGGGACATCTACAAACACAGATACGCAGTATTTT. Its translation: CASSPTGTSTNTDTQYF.

This clonotype occurred many times. V usage is TRBV3-1 and J usage is TRBJ1-5, with 7 bases matching TRBD1. CDR3 length equals 14 residues. The germline gives CDR1 LGHDT, CDR2 YNNKEL (reference sequence). V was pared by 1 base and J by 6 bases, with 3 bases of the junction left unmatched. The CDR3 DNA reads TGTGCCAGCAGCCAAGGCAGGGGGAGTCAGCCCCAGCATTTT. This gives the protein CASSQGRGSQPQHF.

The sample holds many counts of this clonotype. The chain joins TRBV7-9 to TRBJ1-6, with TRBD1 matching over 8 bases. This CDR3 is 13 amino acids long. The junction had 4 bases not matched to a gene; V was cut back by 6 bases and J by 9 bases. Germline loops: CDR1 SEHNR, CDR2 FQNEAQ (reference sequence). The CDR3, as DNA: TGTGCCAGCAGGGGCGACAGGGGTTCACCCCTCCACTTT. This sequence encodes CASRGDRGSPLHF.

The chain uses TRBV4-1 and TRBJ1-1; D is ambiguous. Germline V lookup: CDR1 MGHRA, CDR2 YSYEKL. The CDR3 contains 14 residues. Trimming cost V 2 bases and J 1 base, with 8 bases left between them. The CDR3 spells CASSQRAENTEAFF. Written as DNA, the CDR3 is TGCGCCAGCAGCCAAAGGGCAGAGAACACTGAAGCTTTCTTT.

This clonotype has just a few counts. The chain is built from TRBV14 and TRBJ2-5; D call uncertain. The CDR3 runs 12 residues. Germline values: CDR1 SGHDN, CDR2 FVKESK. Trimming cost V 4 bases and J 3 bases, with 6 bases left between them. CDR3 loop: CASSRYKETQYF. The CDR3 DNA reads TGTGCCAGCAGCCGATACAAAGAGACCCAGTACTTC.